Each of the 31 T cell receptor beta chains below was sequenced from the same sample in a study of PD-L1 blockade in urothelial cancer. TCRdb keeps only in-frame clones here, not all; method: immunoSEQ multiplex PCR. The sample contains under 40,000 clones, around 86% of which appear only once. The source material was PBMCs, sampled around atezolizumab (anti-PD-L1) treatment. The source is a man aged 50 to 60 with urothelial cancer.

This clone appeared once. This chain connects TRBV4-1 to TRBJ2-7; 8 bases agree with TRBD1. The ends lost 1 base at V and 2 bases at J; junction bases unmatched: 4. The germline gives CDR1 MGHRA, CDR2 YSYEKL. The CDR3 is 15 residues long. The CDR3 sequence is CASSQGRQGPYEQYF. CDR3 DNA sequence: TGCGCCAGCAGCCAAGGGAGACAGGGGCCCTACGAGCAGTACTTC.

The chain joins TRBV6-1 to TRBJ2-4; TRBD1 agrees at 9 bases. Germline V gene data show CDR1 as MNHNS and CDR2 as SASEGT. V was clipped by 4 bases and J by 6 bases; unmatched bases: 16. The CDR3 contains 18 residues. CDR3 in DNA: TGTGCCAGCAGTGCTCAGGGACAGGGCGAAATCGGGAGAAACATTCAGTACTTC. Encoded protein: CASSAQGQGEIGRNIQYF.

The J gene is TRBJ2-1, the V gene TRBV27, with 16 nucleotides matching TRBD2. Germline loops: CDR1 MNHEY, CDR2 SMNVEV (reference sequence). The V gene end was trimmed by 6 bases and the J gene end by 5 bases; junction bases not matched to a gene: 7. The CDR3 is 17 amino acids. CDR3 residues: CASRGTSGRAVDNEQFF. The CDR3, as DNA: TGTGCCAGCAGGGGGACTAGCGGGAGGGCCGTGGACAATGAGCAGTTCTTC.

This CDR3 is CASSKVCSGAYNEQFF. CDR3 nucleotides: TGTGCCAGCAGCAAAGTTTGTAGCGGGGCTTACAATGAGCAGTTCTTC. This chain joins TRBV21-1 and TRBJ2-1; the tabulated D call, TRBD2, remains unverified against the DNA. TRBV21-1 is assigned pseudogene status. CDR3 length: 16 amino acids.

This chain links TRBV28 with TRBJ2-2, with 9 bases identical to TRBD2. In germline, CDR1 is MDHEN, CDR2 SYDVKM. The V gene end was trimmed by 8 bases and the J gene end by 7 bases; junction bases not matched to a gene: 11. This CDR3 is built from 15 residues. CDR3 amino acids: CASERASGAGGELFF. The CDR3 bases are TGTGCCAGCGAACGGGCTAGCGGGGCTGGCGGGGAGCTGTTTTTT.

V is TRBV10-3 and J is TRBJ1-6, with TRBD1 identical over 8 bases. The CDR3 totals 13 residues. Germline values: CDR1 ENHRY, CDR2 SYGVKD. The junction had 8 bases not matched to a gene; V was cut back by 10 bases and J by 9 bases. The CDR3 DNA follows: TGTGCCACTACGACAGGGGTTAGTTCACCCCTCCACTTT. The encoded protein is CATTTGVSSPLHF.

This chain connects TRBV15 to TRBJ1-1, with TRBD1 as a possible D gene (5 bases). V shed 3 bases and J shed 1 base, with 6 bases lying between them. The CDR3 has 13 residues. The germline gives CDR1 LNHNV, CDR2 YYDKDF (reference sequence). Here the CDR3 reads CATSSQGNTEAFF. CDR3 nucleotides: TGTGCCACCAGCAGTCAGGGGAACACTGAAGCTTTCTTT.

This sequence joins TRBV27 and TRBJ2-5; 11 bases are shared with TRBD1. Looked up from germline, CDR1 is MNHEY and CDR2 is SMNVEV (reference sequence). The CDR3 is made up of 13 amino acids. V shed 5 bases and J 13 bases; nucleotides not matched to a gene: 9. CDR3 sequence: CASSPGQGALRYF. Written as DNA, the CDR3 is TGTGCCAGCAGTCCCGGACAGGGGGCGTTAAGGTACTTC.

To note about this clone: The junction does not match germline at one end; this may be a read error. The chain combines TRBV5-6 with TRBJ2-7; 7 positions match TRBD1. The CDR3 has 11 amino acids. Germline loops: CDR1 SGHDT, CDR2 YYEEEE. This chain's CDR3 is CASTSGTVLFF. The CDR3 DNA sequence: TGTGCCAGCACGTCCGGGACAGTCTTGTTCTTC.

DNA for the CDR3: TGTGCCAGCAGCTTCAGGGGGTTCGAGCAGTACTTC. It is translated as CASSFRGFEQYF. The chain has TRBV7-6 and TRBJ2-5; 7 bases line up with TRBD1. Gene TRBJ2-7 matches the end of the DNA better, so the J call may be wrong. Germline CDR1 SGHVS, CDR2 FNYEAQ. The CDR3 contains 12 residues.

The V and J genes are TRBV5-6 and TRBJ2-7, with 8 bases fitting TRBD1. This CDR3 has 15 amino acids. Per the germline V gene, CDR1 is SGHDT and CDR2 is YYEEEE. V trimming: 4 bases; J trimming: 7 bases; junction bases outside the gene matches: 13. CDR3 region: CASSPLGTGLAEQYF. The CDR3 DNA is TGTGCCAGCAGCCCTTTAGGGACAGGACTGGCGGAGCAGTACTTC.

The CDR3 sequence: CASSRERGDYNEQFF. CDR3 bases: TGTGCCAGCAGCAGGGAGCGGGGGGACTACAATGAGCAGTTCTTC. This chain joins TRBV5-5 and TRBJ2-1; 9 nucleotides match TRBD2. This CDR3 has 15 amino acids. After removal of 4 bases from V and 3 bases from J, the junction contained 5 bases not matched to a gene. The germline V gene has CDR1 SGHKS and CDR2 YYEKEE (reference sequence).

The rearrangement uses TRBV6-5 and TRBJ1-1; D gene ambiguous. The ends were cut back, 2 bases at V and 3 bases at J, with 10 bases in the middle. The CDR3 covers 14 residues. Germline-derived CDR1 and CDR2 are MNHEY and SVGAGI. For the CDR3, the DNA is TGTGCCAGCAGTTACGGGCAGGAATACACTGAAGCTTTCTTT. It specifies CASSYGQEYTEAFF.

This chain connects TRBV30 to TRBJ1-4, with D perhaps TRBD1 (5 bases). Between the trimmed V and J ends, which lost 0 bases and 5 bases, there was a span of 19 bases. Germline CDR1 is GTSNPN and CDR2 is SVGIG (reference sequence). The CDR3 loop spans 17 amino acids. CDR3 sequence: CAWSVLPRNRPNEKLFF. CDR3 DNA: TGTGCCTGGAGTGTACTTCCCCGGAACAGGCCAAATGAAAAACTGTTTTTT.

To note about this clone: Other nucleotide sequences in the sample specify the same CDR3. The V call is TRBV18, the J call TRBJ2-3, with 9 bases fitting TRBD2. Germline V lookup: CDR1 KGHSH, CDR2 LQKENI. With V trimmed by 3 bases and J by 1 base, 2 bases remained unmatched. The CDR3 runs 15 residues. The CDR3 region has the DNA TGTGCCAGCTCACCGTTAGCGGGAGGCACAGATACGCAGTATTTT. This translates into CASSPLAGGTDTQYF.

The CDR3: CASSSYSRENSYEQYF. The DNA of the CDR3 is TGTGCCAGCAGTTCCTACTCGAGGGAAAACTCCTACGAGCAGTACTTC. The chain carries TRBV27 and TRBJ2-7, with D maybe TRBD2 (5 bases). CDR1 and CDR2 from the germline V gene are MNHEY and SMNVEV (reference sequence). V lost 4 bases, J lost 0 bases, and 16 bases lay in between. This CDR3 has 16 residues.

The rearrangement uses TRBV27 and TRBJ2-1, with D hard to call. Trimming took 5 bases from V and 0 from J, leaving 11 bases between them. The germline gives CDR1 MNHEY, CDR2 SMNVEV (reference sequence). CDR3 length: 15 residues. The CDR3 DNA follows: TGTGCCAGCAGTCCCGTAGTGAGCTCCTACAATGAGCAGTTCTTC. It encodes CASSPVVSSYNEQFF.

This sequence joins TRBV9 and TRBJ1-1, with unresolved D. This CDR3 contains 15 residues. Germline V lookup: CDR1 SGDLS, CDR2 YYNGEE. Trimming pared 0 bases from V and 0 bases from J, leaving 9 bases between. The CDR3 reads CASSVGGLMNTEAFF. For the CDR3, the DNA is TGTGCCAGCAGCGTAGGTGGACTGATGAACACTGAAGCTTTCTTT.

This clone has just a few counts. The rearrangement joins TRBV5-1 to TRBJ2-3, with D possibly being TRBD2 (5 bases). Trimming cost V 0 bases and J 5 bases, with 16 bases left between them. Germline CDR1 SGHRS, CDR2 YFSETQ. The CDR3 loop spans 16 amino acids. As DNA, the CDR3 is TGCGCCAGCAGCTTGGTGGTCCGCGGGCAGGAAGATACGCAGTATTTT. Residues: CASSLVVRGQEDTQYF.

The rearrangement joins TRBV10-1 to TRBJ2-7; 7 bases are a match to TRBD1. The CDR3 length is 13 residues. Unmatched junction bases numbered 7, after V lost 5 bases and J lost 6 bases. The germline CDR1 and CDR2 sequences are WNHNN and SYGVQD (reference sequence). The CDR3 DNA sequence: TGCGCCAGCAGTCCGACAGGGCGTCGCGAGCAGTACTTC. It encodes CASSPTGRREQYF.

The rearrangement joins TRBV5-1 to TRBJ2-1; D ambiguous. The germline V gene encodes CDR1 SGHRS and CDR2 YFSETQ. This CDR3 region has 15 residues. Trimming removed 4 bases from V and 0 bases from J, with 11 bases in between. The CDR3 sequence is CASSIDTFSYNEQFF. For the CDR3, the DNA is TGCGCCAGCAGCATCGACACCTTCTCCTACAATGAGCAGTTCTTC.

This chain connects TRBV7-3 to TRBJ2-1, with D tentatively TRBD1 (6 bases). Germline CDR1 and CDR2: SGHTA and FQGTGA. The CDR3 covers 17 residues. Trimming pared 4 bases from V and 4 bases from J, leaving 20 bases between. CDR3 region: CASSWGPGAPSYNEQFF. As DNA, the CDR3 is TGTGCCAGCAGCTGGGGGCCCGGGGCCCCCTCTTACAATGAGCAGTTCTTC.

Regarding this clone: Other DNA variants within this sample encode the same CDR3. The CDR3 spells CASSLDRDYEQYF. DNA for the CDR3: TGTGCCAGCAGCTTGGACAGGGACTACGAGCAGTACTTC. The chain combines TRBV5-4 with TRBJ2-7; weak D call: TRBD1 (6 bases). V gave up 0 bases and J gave up 3 bases, with 7 bases separating them. The CDR3 runs 13 residues. Germline CDR1 reads SGHNT; CDR2 reads YYREEE (reference sequence).

The chain is built from TRBV5-6 and TRBJ2-6, with D perhaps TRBD1 (6 bases). Per the germline V gene, CDR1 is SGHDT and CDR2 is YYEEEE. CDR3 length: 16 residues. The V end was cut by 2 bases, the J end by 0 bases, with 9 bases between. The CDR3: CASSFGQTSGANVLTF. Written as DNA, the CDR3 is TGTGCCAGCAGCTTTGGACAGACCTCTGGGGCCAACGTCCTGACTTTC.

The rearrangement uses TRBV6-6 and TRBJ2-7; 8 nucleotides align to TRBD1. There are 14 residues in the CDR3. Germline V gene lookup returns CDR1 MNHNY and CDR2 SVGAGI (reference sequence). Germline trimming cut 5 bases from V and 3 bases from J; bases unmatched to any gene: 6. The CDR3 protein is CASSATGGGYEQYF. The CDR3 region has the DNA TGTGCCAGCAGTGCTACAGGGGGAGGCTACGAGCAGTACTTC.

The chain carries TRBV6-1 and TRBJ1-1, with 7 bases aligning to TRBD1. The J segment lost 4 bases and the V segment lost 1 base, leaving 9 bases of the junction unmatched. Germline CDR1 and CDR2: MNHNS and SASEGT. The CDR3 has 16 amino acids. CDR3 nucleotides: TGTGCCAGCAGTGAAGGTCAACGACAGGGTTTCACTGAAGCTTTCTTT. Translated: CASSEGQRQGFTEAFF.

This clone turned up a few times. The chain couples TRBV4-3 to TRBJ2-2; tentatively, D is TRBD2 (5 bases). The V gene lost 1 base and the J gene lost 5 bases, with 17 bases spanning the gap. The CDR3 runs to 17 residues. CDR1 is LGHNA and CDR2 is YSLEER in the germline V gene. The CDR3 sequence: CASSQVRKREWTGELFF. CDR3 coding DNA: TGCGCCAGCAGCCAAGTAAGAAAGAGGGAGTGGACCGGGGAGCTGTTTTTT.

Only a few counts were recorded for this clone. The CDR3 DNA is TGTGCCAGCAGTCAAGGGCCTTCGGGGGAGCAGTACTTC. Protein sequence: CASSQGPSGEQYF. The V and J genes are TRBV28 and TRBJ2-7; D possibly corresponds to TRBD2 (5 bases). CDR1 is MDHEN, CDR2 SYDVKM, per germline. V shed 5 bases and J shed 7 bases, with 15 bases lying between them. This CDR3 comprises 13 residues.

In its sample, this clone was seen once. The genes are TRBV6-4 and TRBJ2-1; 8 bases map to TRBD2. The junction had 6 bases not matched to a gene; V was cut back by 3 bases and J by 8 bases. The CDR3 consists of 14 residues. In germline, CDR1 is MRHNA, CDR2 SNTAGT. The CDR3 spells CASSEYSGGYEQFF. CDR3 in DNA: TGTGCCAGCAGTGAATACAGCGGGGGCTATGAGCAGTTCTTC.

This chain connects TRBV4-1 to TRBJ2-2; the D gene is possibly TRBD1 (5 bases). Germline assignment: CDR1 MGHRA and CDR2 YSYEKL. The CDR3 runs to 14 residues. Trimming removed 6 bases from V and 4 bases from J, with 12 bases in between. The CDR3 region is CASRTPQGTGELFF. CDR3 DNA: TGCGCCAGCAGGACACCCCAGGGCACCGGGGAGCTGTTTTTT.

This chain uses TRBV5-5 with TRBJ2-7; D is perhaps TRBD2 (6 bases). The CDR3 is 15 amino acids. V shed 0 bases and J shed 2 bases, with 12 bases lying between them. Per the germline V gene, CDR1 is SGHKS and CDR2 is YYEKEE (reference sequence). The CDR3 region has the DNA TGTGCCAGCAGCTTGGCTGGCGGAGGGGCCTACGAGCAGTACTTC. Translating it yields CASSLAGGGAYEQYF.